This TCR beta chain appears in the sequencing data of a study of shared clonotypes between healthy human individuals. Study details: The donor pool was made up of a couple of women and three men aged 18 to 49.

Clones were read by immunoSEQ multiplex PCR, and TCRdb kept only the in-frame ones, dropping some. This sample has over 1.4 million clones, with approximately 96% found just once. The CD4+ fraction was divided into a CD45RA+ naive subset and a CD45RA-negative memory subset. Study-wide findings and caveats: Despite large depth, sorted-subset datasets appeared incompletely sequenced. Generation probabilities of non-shared clonotypes were lower (relative to those shared by all four donors).

In the case of this clone: Its matching antigen is unknown.

The source material was naive CD4+ T cells sorted from blood. Subset indicated: CD45RA+ positively selected. The sequence came from a man aged 30 to 39 in good health.

In DNA, the CDR3 is TGTGCCAGCAGCGCCGGACTAGCGGGAGTAAACGAGCAGTACTTC. Its protein product is CASSAGLAGVNEQYF. The V call is TRBV5-4, the J call TRBJ2-7; TRBD2 matches 13 bases. In germline, CDR1 is SGHNT, CDR2 YYREEE (reference sequence). The V segment lost 4 bases and the J segment 5 bases; nucleotides outside the gene matches: 6. This CDR3 comprises 15 residues.